This T cell receptor beta chain derives from a study of OX40 agonist ivuxolimab in advanced cancers. Measured with immunoSEQ multiplex PCR; TCRdb has only the in-frame clones, and not every one. The sample lists more than 75,000 clones, 80% to 90% occurring once. This CDR3 contains 16 residues. CDR1 is SEHNR, CDR2 FQNEAQ, per germline (reference sequence). The V end was cut by 5 bases, the J end by 0 bases, with 14 bases between. The receptor comes from an adult with an advanced solid tumor such as melanoma, head and neck, liver or kidney cancer. The chain employs TRBV7-9 and TRBJ2-1; D perhaps matches TRBD2 (6 bases). This material consisted of CD4+ or CD8+ T cells sorted from blood, taken in a trial of the OX40 agonist ivuxolimab. The CDR3 loop is CASSLFGGASYNEQFF. DNA for the CDR3: TGTGCCAGCAGCCTCTTTGGAGGGGCCTCCTACAATGAGCAGTTCTTC.